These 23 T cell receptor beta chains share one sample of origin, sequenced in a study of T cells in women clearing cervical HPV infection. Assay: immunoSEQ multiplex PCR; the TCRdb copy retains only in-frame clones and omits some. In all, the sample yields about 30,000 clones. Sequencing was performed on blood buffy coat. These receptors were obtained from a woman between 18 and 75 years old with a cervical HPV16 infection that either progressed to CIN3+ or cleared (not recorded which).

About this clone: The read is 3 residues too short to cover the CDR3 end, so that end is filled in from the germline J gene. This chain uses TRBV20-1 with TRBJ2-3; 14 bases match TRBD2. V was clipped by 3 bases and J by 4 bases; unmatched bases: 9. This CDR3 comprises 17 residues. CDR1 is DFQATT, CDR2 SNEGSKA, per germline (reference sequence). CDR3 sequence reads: CSASTGTSGSFSDTQYF. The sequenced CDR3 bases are TGCAGTGCTAGTACCGGGACTAGCGGGAGCTTCTCAGATACG.

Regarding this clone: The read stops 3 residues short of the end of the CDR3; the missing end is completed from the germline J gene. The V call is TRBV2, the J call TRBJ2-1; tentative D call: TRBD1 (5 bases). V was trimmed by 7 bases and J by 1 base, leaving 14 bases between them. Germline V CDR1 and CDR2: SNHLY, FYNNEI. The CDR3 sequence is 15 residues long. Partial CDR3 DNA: TGTGCCAGCACCGAAAGGGGCTTTTCCTACAATGAG. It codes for CASTERGFSYNE. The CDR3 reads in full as CASTERGFSYNEQFF.

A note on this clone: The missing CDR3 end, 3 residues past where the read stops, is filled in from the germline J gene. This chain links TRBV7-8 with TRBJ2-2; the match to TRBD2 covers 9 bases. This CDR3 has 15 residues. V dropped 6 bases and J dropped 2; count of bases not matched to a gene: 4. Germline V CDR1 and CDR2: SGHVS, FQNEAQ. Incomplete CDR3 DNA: TGTGCCAGCAGAAGCGGGAGGCCTAACACCGGGGAG. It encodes CASRSGRPNTGE. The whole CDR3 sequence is CASRSGRPNTGELFF. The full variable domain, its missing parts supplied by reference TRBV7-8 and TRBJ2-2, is GAGVSQSPRYKVAKRGQDVALRCDPISGHVSLFWYQQALGQGPEFLTYFQNEAQLDKSGLPSDRFFAERPEGSVSTLKIQRTQQEDSAVYLCASRSGRPNTGELFFGEGSRLTVL.

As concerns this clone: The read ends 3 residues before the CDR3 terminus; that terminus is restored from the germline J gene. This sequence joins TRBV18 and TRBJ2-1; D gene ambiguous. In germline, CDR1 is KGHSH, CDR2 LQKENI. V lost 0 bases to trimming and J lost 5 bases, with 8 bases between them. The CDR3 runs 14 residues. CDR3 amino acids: CASSPPKGDNEQFF. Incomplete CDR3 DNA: TGTGCCAGCTCACCACCGAAGGGCGACAATGAG.

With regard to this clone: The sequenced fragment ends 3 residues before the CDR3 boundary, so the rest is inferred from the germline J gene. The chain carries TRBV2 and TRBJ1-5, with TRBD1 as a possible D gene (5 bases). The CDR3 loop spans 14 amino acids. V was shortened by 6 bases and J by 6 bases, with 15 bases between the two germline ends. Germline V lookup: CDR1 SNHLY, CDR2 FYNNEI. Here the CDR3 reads CASSQVSGTQPQHF. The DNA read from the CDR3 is TGTGCCAGCAGCCAGGTTAGCGGGACTCAGCCC.

The sequenced part of the CDR3 DNA is TGCAGTGCTAGGGAGGGGGGGCGGACAGATACG. Protein: CSAREGGRTDT. The CDR3 reads in full as CSAREGGRTDTQYF. The rearrangement uses TRBV20-1 and TRBJ2-3; a weak D match, TRBD2 (7 bases). The CDR3 end falls 3 residues outside the read, so it is completed with the germline J gene. The CDR3 sequence is 14 residues long. Per germline, CDR1 DFQATT and CDR2 SNEGSKA (reference sequence). Trimming removed 3 bases at V and 3 bases at J, with 13 bases between.

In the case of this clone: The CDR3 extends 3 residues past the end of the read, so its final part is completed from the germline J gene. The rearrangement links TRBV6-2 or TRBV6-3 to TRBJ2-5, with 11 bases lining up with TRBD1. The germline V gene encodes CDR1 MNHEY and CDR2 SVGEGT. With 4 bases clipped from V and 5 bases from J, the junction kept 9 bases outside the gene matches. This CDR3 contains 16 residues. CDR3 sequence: CASSFPRDRGVETQYF. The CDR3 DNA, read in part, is TGTGCCAGCAGTTTCCCCCGGGACAGGGGGGTCGAGACC.

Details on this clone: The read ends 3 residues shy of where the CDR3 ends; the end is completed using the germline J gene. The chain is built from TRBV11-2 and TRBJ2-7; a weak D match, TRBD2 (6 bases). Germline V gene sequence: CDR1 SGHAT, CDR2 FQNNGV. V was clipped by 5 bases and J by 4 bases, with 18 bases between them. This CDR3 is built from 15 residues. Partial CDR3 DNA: TGTGCCAGCAGCCCGAGGCGGGGCATCGTATACGAG. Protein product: CASSPRRGIVYE. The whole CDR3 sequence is CASSPRRGIVYEQYF.

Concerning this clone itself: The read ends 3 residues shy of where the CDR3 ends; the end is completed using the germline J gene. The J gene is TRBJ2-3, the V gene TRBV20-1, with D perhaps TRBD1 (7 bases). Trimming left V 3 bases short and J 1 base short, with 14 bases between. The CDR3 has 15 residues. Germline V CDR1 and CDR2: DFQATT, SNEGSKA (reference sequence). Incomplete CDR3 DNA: TGCAGTGCTAGTGGGGGGACAGTCGGCACAGATACG. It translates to CSASGGTVGTDT. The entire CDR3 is CSASGGTVGTDTQYF.

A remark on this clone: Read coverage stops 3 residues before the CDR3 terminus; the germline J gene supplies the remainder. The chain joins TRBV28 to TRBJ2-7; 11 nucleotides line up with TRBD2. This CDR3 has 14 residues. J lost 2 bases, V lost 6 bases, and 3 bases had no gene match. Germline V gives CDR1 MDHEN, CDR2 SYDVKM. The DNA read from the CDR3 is TGTGCCAGCAGCCTAGCGGGAGGAACCTACGAG. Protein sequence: CASSLAGGTYE. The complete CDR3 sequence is CASSLAGGTYEQYF.

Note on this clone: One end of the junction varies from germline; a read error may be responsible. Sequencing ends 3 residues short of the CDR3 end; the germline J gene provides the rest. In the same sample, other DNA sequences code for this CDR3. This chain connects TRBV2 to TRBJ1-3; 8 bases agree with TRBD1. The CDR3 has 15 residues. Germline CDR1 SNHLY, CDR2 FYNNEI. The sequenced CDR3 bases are TGTGCCAGCAGTGGACAGGGGATCTCTGGAAACACA. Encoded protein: CASSGQGISGNT. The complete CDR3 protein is CASSGQGISGNTIYF.

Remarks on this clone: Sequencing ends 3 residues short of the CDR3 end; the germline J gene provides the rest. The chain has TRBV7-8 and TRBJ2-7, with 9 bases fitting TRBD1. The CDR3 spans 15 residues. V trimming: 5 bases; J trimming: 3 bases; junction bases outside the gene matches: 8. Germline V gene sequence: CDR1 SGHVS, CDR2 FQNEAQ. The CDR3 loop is CASSTTGTGYYEQYF. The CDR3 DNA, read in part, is TGTGCCAGCAGCACAACCGGGACAGGGTACTACGAG.

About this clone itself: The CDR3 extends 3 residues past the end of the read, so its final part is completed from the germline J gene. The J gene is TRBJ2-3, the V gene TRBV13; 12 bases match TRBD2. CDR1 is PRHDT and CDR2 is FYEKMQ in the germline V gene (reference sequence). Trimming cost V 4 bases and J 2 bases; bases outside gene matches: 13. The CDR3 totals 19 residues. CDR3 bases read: TGTGCCAGCAGCTCCACTAGCGGGAGGTCCATTTCTCTCACAGATACG. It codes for CASSSTSGRSISLTDT. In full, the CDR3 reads CASSSTSGRSISLTDTQYF.

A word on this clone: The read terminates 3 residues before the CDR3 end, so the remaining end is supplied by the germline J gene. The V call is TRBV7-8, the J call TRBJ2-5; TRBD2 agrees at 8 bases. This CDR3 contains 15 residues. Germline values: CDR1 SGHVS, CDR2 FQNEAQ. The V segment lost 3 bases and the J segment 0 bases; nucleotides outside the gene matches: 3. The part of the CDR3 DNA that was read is TGTGCCAGCAGCTTTGGCGGGGGGAACCAAGAGACC. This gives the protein CASSFGGGNQET. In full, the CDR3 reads CASSFGGGNQETQYF. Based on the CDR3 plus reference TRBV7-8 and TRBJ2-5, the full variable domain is GAGVSQSPRYKVAKRGQDVALRCDPISGHVSLFWYQQALGQGPEFLTYFQNEAQLDKSGLPSDRFFAERPEGSVSTLKIQRTQQEDSAVYLCASSFGGGNQETQYFGPGTRLLVL.

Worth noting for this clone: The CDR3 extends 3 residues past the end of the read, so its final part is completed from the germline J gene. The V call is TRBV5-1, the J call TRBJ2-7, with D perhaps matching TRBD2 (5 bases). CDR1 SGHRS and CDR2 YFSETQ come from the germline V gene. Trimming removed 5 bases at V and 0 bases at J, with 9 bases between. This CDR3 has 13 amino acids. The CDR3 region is CASRTGDSYEQYF. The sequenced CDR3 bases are TGCGCCAGCAGGACCGGGGACTCCTACGAG.

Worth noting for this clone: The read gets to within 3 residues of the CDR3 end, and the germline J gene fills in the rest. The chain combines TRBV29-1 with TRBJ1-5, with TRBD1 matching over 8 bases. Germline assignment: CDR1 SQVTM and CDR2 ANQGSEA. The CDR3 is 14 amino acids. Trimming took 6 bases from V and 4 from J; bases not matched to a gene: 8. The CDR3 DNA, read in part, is TGCAGCGTCGGACAGGGTACGGCGAATCAGCCC. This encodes CSVGQGTANQP. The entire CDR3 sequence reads CSVGQGTANQPQHF.

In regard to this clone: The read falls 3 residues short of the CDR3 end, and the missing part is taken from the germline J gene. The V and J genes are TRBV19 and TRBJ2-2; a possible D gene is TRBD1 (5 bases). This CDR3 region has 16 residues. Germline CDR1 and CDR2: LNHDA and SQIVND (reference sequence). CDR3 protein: CASSILKGSGANVLFF. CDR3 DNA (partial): TGTGCCAGTAGTATATTGAAGGGCTCTGGGGCCAACGTG.

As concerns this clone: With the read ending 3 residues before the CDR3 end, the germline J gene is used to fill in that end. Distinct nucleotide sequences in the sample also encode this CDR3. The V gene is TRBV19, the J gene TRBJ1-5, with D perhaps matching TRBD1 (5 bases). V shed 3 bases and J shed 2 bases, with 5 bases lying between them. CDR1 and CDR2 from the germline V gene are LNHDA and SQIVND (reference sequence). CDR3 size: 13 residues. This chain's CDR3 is CASSIRGNQPQHF. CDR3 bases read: TGTGCCAGTAGTATCAGGGGCAATCAGCCC.

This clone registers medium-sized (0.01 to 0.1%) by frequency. The CDR3 bases that were read are TGTGCCAGTAGTATAAGACTAGCGGGAGTATCGGATACG. Its protein product is CASSIRLAGVSDT. The whole CDR3 sequence is CASSIRLAGVSDTQYF. V usage is TRBV19 and J usage is TRBJ2-3, with TRBD2 matching over 12 bases. The CDR3 goes on 3 residues after the read ends, and that part is filled in from the germline J gene. With V trimmed by 2 bases and J by 6 bases, 6 bases remained unmatched. This CDR3 is 16 amino acids long. Germline V CDR1 and CDR2: LNHDA, SQIVND (reference sequence).

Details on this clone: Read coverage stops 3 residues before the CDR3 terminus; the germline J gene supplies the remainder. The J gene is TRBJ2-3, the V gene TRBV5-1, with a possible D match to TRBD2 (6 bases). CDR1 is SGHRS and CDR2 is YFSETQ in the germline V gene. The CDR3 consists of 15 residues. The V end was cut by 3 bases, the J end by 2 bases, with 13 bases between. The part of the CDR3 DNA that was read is TGCGCCAGCAGCTCCTCCGGGACTCTCACAGATACG. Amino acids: CASSSSGTLTDT. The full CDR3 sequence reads CASSSSGTLTDTQYF.

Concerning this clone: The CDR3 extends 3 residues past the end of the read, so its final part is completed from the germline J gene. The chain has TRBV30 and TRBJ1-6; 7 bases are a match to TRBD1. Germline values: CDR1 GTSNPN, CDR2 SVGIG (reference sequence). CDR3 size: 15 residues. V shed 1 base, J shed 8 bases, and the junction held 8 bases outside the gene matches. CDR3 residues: CAWSALTGPDSPLHF. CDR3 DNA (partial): TGTGCCTGGAGTGCACTGACAGGGCCCGATTCACCC.

The CDR3 bases that were read are TGTGCCAGTAGCCCCGGACAGGTTAATCAGCCC. This encodes CASSPGQVNQP. The entire CDR3 protein is CASSPGQVNQPQHF. The chain is built from TRBV19 and TRBJ1-5; 7 nucleotides line up with TRBD1. The sequence runs out 3 residues before the end of the CDR3; the remainder is reconstructed from the germline J gene. CDR1 is LNHDA, CDR2 SQIVND, per germline (reference sequence). The CDR3 totals 14 residues. The V gene end was trimmed by 6 bases and the J gene end by 4 bases; junction bases not matched to a gene: 6.

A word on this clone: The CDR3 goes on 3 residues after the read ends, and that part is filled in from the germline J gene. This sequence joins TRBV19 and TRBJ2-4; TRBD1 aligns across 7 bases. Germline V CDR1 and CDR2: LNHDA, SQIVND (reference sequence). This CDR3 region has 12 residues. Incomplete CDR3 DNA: TGTGCCAGGGACAGGAGTATCTATGGT. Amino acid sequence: CARDRSIYG. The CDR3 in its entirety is CARDRSIYGQYF.